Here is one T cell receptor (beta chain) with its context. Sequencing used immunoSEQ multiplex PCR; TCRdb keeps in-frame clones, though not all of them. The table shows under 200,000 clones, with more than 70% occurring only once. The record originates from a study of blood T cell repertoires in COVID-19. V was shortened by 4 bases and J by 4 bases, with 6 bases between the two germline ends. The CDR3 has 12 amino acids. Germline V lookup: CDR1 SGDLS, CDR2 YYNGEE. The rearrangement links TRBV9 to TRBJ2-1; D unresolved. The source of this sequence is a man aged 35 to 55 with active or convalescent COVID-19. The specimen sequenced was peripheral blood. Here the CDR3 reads CASSPLYNEQFF. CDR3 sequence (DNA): TGTGCCAGCAGCCCACTATACAATGAGCAGTTCTTC.